A selection of T cell receptor beta chains follows, all from one sample in a study of T cell repertoires in cytomegalovirus infection. TCRdb independently ran MiXCR on the reads; one entry per CDR3 protein. The sample yields a few hundred thousand distinct CDR3 sequences, approximately 15% seen once. The sample taken for sequencing was PBMCs. These receptors came from a human donor in good health (CMV status not recorded). Some clones in this sample may be carry-over from other donors' samples. Each CDR3 is given with its conserved first and last residue. Fields, in order: CDR3 DNA, CDR3 protein, clone size, D gene, V gene, J gene. The D gene is left open where the match is weak. Clone size is shown for a subset of rows, as once, few, many or a class of expanded clone.

CDR3 DNA: TGCAGTGCTAGAGAGGCAGTCGTCTACTATAATTCACCCCTCCACTTT; CDR3 protein: CSAREAVVYYNSPLHF; clone size: .; D gene: .; V gene: TRBV20-1; J gene: TRBJ1-6
CDR3 DNA: TGTGCCAGCAGTGTACAGGGCGGCTATGGCTACACCTTC; CDR3 protein: CASSVQGGYGYTF; clone size: few; D gene: .; V gene: TRBV2; J gene: TRBJ1-2
CDR3 DNA: TGTGCCAGCAGTGAAGCTAGCCTCCTAGTCGACGAGCAGTACTTC; CDR3 protein: CASSEASLLVDEQYF; clone size: many; D gene: .; V gene: TRBV2; J gene: TRBJ2-7
CDR3 DNA: TGTGCCAGCAGCTCAAGAGCGGGAGGAACAGATACGCAGTATTTT; CDR3 protein: CASSSRAGGTDTQYF; clone size: many; D gene: TRBD2; V gene: TRBV7-2; J gene: TRBJ2-3
CDR3 DNA: TGTGCCAGCAGCCCGATGACTAGCGGGAGGCGGGGAGATACGCAGTATTTT; CDR3 protein: CASSPMTSGRRGDTQYF; clone size: .; D gene: TRBD2; V gene: TRBV7-9; J gene: TRBJ2-3
CDR3 DNA: TGTGCCACTCATCAAGGGACAGCAAATCAGCCCCAGCATTTT; CDR3 protein: CATHQGTANQPQHF; clone size: many; D gene: TRBD1; V gene: TRBV19; J gene: TRBJ1-5
CDR3 DNA: TGCAGTGCTAGGGATAGCGGGGGGGCTGGAGAGACCCAGTACTTC; CDR3 protein: CSARDSGGAGETQYF; clone size: many; D gene: TRBD2; V gene: TRBV20-1; J gene: TRBJ2-5
CDR3 DNA: TGTGCCAGCAGTTTCATGTACATTCAGTACTTC; CDR3 protein: CASSFMYIQYF; clone size: many; D gene: .; V gene: TRBV12-3/TRBV12-4; J gene: TRBJ2-4
CDR3 DNA: TGCAGCCACATGGGGGGGCGCGGGAACACTGAAGCTTTCTTT; CDR3 protein: CSHMGGRGNTEAFF; clone size: .; D gene: .; V gene: TRBV29-1; J gene: TRBJ1-1
CDR3 DNA: TGCAGTGCTGAAGCCCGGGACGGCTACAATGAGCAGTTCTTC; CDR3 protein: CSAEARDGYNEQFF; clone size: few; D gene: .; V gene: TRBV20-1; J gene: TRBJ2-1
CDR3 DNA: TGTGCCAGCAGTGACTGGACGGCGAACACTGAAGCTTTCTTT; CDR3 protein: CASSDWTANTEAFF; clone size: few; D gene: .; V gene: TRBV25-1; J gene: TRBJ1-1